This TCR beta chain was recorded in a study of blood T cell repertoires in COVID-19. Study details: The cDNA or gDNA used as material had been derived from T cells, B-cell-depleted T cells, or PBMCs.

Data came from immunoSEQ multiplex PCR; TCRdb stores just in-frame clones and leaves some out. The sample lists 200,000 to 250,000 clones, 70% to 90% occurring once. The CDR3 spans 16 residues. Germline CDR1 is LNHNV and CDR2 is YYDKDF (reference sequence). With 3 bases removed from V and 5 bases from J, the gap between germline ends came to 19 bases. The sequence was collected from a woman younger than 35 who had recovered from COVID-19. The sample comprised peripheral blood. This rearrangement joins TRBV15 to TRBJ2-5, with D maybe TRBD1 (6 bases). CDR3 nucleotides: TGTGCCACCAGCAGGGATTCGGGACAAGCAAGGGAGACCCAGTACTTC. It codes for CATSRDSGQARETQYF.